These 27 T cell receptor beta chains share one sample of origin, sequenced in a study of CD8 T cells in Susac syndrome (dated by TCRdb to between 2018 and 2020). The library relied on the immunoSEQ multiplex PCR assay. RNA was extracted with the RNeasy kit and about 0.5 to 1 ug was reverse transcribed using random hexamers. TCRdb trimmed public reads at Q25 via fastp, called clones via MiXCR and kept in-frame beta chains. Duplicate CDR3 protein sequences are folded into a single record with the most common DNA and genes. This sample has about 300,000 distinct CDR3 sequences in its table, and 75% to 85% of those were observed once. About 0.22% of the sample is taken by the ten largest. Material: CD8+ T cells from PBMCs. The receptors derive from a human donor with multiple sclerosis.

V gene TRBV2 combines with J gene TRBJ1-2; TRBD1 agrees at 8 bases. CDR3 length: 15 amino acids. The V gene's germline CDR1 is SNHLY and CDR2 FYNNEI. J was trimmed by 8 bases and V by 5 bases; bases with no gene match: 13. The CDR3 DNA follows: TGTGCCAGCAGTCCTCAGGGGGCGGGGACCGTCGGCTACACCTTC. This gives the protein CASSPQGAGTVGYTF.

The genes are TRBV28 and TRBJ2-1, with a tentative D call TRBD2 (5 bases). The germline gives CDR1 MDHEN, CDR2 SYDVKM. This CDR3 is 14 amino acids long. Trimming took 3 bases from V and 9 from J, leaving 15 bases between them. The CDR3 bases are TGTGCCAGCAGTTTCCCCGGGAAGATGGGTGAGCAGTTCTTC. Protein: CASSFPGKMGEQFF. Full variable domain (outside the CDR3, taken from reference TRBV28 and TRBJ2-1): DVKVTQSSRYLVKRTGEKVFLECVQDMDHENMFWYRQDPGLGLRLIYFSYDVKMKEKGDIPEGYSVSREKKERFSLILESASTNQTSMYLCASSFPGKMGEQFFGPGTRLTVL.

The chain combines TRBV19 with TRBJ2-1; D may correspond to TRBD1 or TRBD2 (5 bases each). The germline CDR1 and CDR2 sequences are LNHDA and SQIVND (reference sequence). Trimming removed 1 base at V and 0 bases at J, with 7 bases between. The CDR3 is 15 amino acids. In DNA form, the CDR3 reads TGTGCCAGTAGTATAGTCGGGGCCTCCTACAATGAGCAGTTCTTC. It encodes CASSIVGASYNEQFF.

The chain joins TRBV7-9 to TRBJ1-4, with TRBD1 matching over 7 bases. The J segment lost 3 bases and the V segment lost 5 bases, leaving 12 bases of the junction unmatched. CDR1 is SEHNR, CDR2 FQNEAQ, per germline (reference sequence). CDR3 length: 17 amino acids. CDR3 coding DNA: TGTGCCAGCAGCCCTATCCTGCCGGACAGGCCTAATGAAAAACTGTTTTTT. Protein sequence: CASSPILPDRPNEKLFF. Supplemented by reference TRBV7-9 and TRBJ1-4, the full variable domain reads DTGVSQNPRHKITKRGQNVTFRCDPISEHNRLYWYRQTLGQGPEFLTYFQNEAQLEKSRLLSDRFSAERPKGSFSTLEIQRTEQGDSAMYLCASSPILPDRPNEKLFFGSGTQLSVL.

This clonotype was detected a few times. The gene calls are TRBV7-6 and TRBJ2-7; 10 positions match TRBD2. There are 18 residues in the CDR3. V was clipped by 4 bases and J by 3 bases; unmatched bases: 15. The germline gives CDR1 SGHVS, CDR2 FNYEAQ. For the CDR3, the DNA is TGTGCCAGCAGCTCTAGTAGGTCACTAGCGGGGTTTGACTACGAGCAGTACTTC. Amino acid sequence: CASSSSRSLAGFDYEQYF. Using reference TRBV7-6 and TRBJ2-7 for the parts outside the CDR3, the full variable domain is GAGVSQSPRYKVTKRGQDVALRCDPISGHVSLYWYRQALGQGPEFLTYFNYEAQQDKSGLPNDRFSAERPEGSISTLTIQRTEQRDSAMYRCASSSSRSLAGFDYEQYFGPGTRLTVT.

The CDR3 coding sequence is TGTGCCAGCAGCTTTGAGATCCGGGCCTCTCTCACAGATACGCAGTATTTT. Translation gives CASSFEIRASLTDTQYF. The chain has TRBV7-9 and TRBJ2-3; D gene unclear. The CDR3 has 17 amino acids. Germline V gene sequence: CDR1 SEHNR, CDR2 FQNEAQ (reference sequence). Trimming took off 3 bases at V and 2 bases at J, with 18 bases between the two ends.

This chain links TRBV30 with TRBJ1-1, with a weak D call TRBD1 (5 bases). Trimming removed 0 bases at V and 1 base at J, with 9 bases between. Germline-derived CDR1 and CDR2 are GTSNPN and SVGIG (reference sequence). This CDR3 spans 14 amino acids. The CDR3 DNA sequence: TGTGCCTGGAGTGTACTGGGGCGGAACACTGAAGCTTTCTTT. This sequence encodes CAWSVLGRNTEAFF.

This clonotype was counted only a few times. The chain joins TRBV7-8 to TRBJ2-7; D remains unclear. V shed 5 bases and J shed 1 base, with 9 bases lying between them. The CDR3 is 13 amino acids. Germline CDR1 and CDR2: SGHVS and FQNEAQ. The CDR3 region has the DNA TGTGCCAGCAGCCCTCGGGCGTCCTACGAGCAGTACTTC. This gives the protein CASSPRASYEQYF.

This chain joins TRBV5-6 and TRBJ2-7; 9 bases map to TRBD2. V was clipped by 2 bases and J by 3 bases; unmatched bases: 15. Germline CDR1 is SGHDT and CDR2 is YYEEEE. This CDR3 is built from 18 residues. The CDR3 nucleotides are TGTGCCAGCAGCTTTCCCCATGGTGATAGCGGGAGAGTCTACGAGCAGTACTTC. The encoded protein is CASSFPHGDSGRVYEQYF.

The chain is built from TRBV30 and TRBJ2-7, with a possible D match to TRBD2 (5 bases). V lost 1 base, J lost 2 bases, and 12 bases lay in between. The CDR3 sequence is 14 residues long. CDR1 GTSNPN and CDR2 SVGIG come from the germline V gene (reference sequence). CDR3 DNA sequence: TGTGCCTGGAGTGGGGGAGCCGATCCCTACGAGCAGTACTTC. Translation: CAWSGGADPYEQYF.

The rearrangement uses TRBV4-2 and TRBJ2-1, with a weak D call TRBD2 (6 bases). The germline V gene encodes CDR1 LGHNA and CDR2 YNFKEQ. Deletions cut 4 bases from V and 6 bases from J, with 19 bases between. CDR3 length: 16 residues. DNA of the CDR3: TGTGCCAGCAGCCCCCTCCTTAGGGGACTTTTCAATGAGCAGTTCTTC. The encoded protein is CASSPLLRGLFNEQFF.

The gene calls are TRBV7-9 and TRBJ2-7; 11 bases align to TRBD2. J was trimmed by 5 bases and V by 5 bases; bases with no gene match: 8. The CDR3 is 15 amino acids. Germline CDR1 SEHNR, CDR2 FQNEAQ (reference sequence). The CDR3 spells CASSHPTSGTDEQYF. The CDR3 bases are TGTGCCAGCAGCCACCCGACTAGCGGGACCGACGAGCAGTACTTC.

The chain has TRBV4-3 and TRBJ2-3; TRBD2 aligns across 10 bases. V trimming: 4 bases; J trimming: 0 bases; junction bases outside the gene matches: 13. Germline CDR1 LGHNA, CDR2 YSLEER. CDR3 size: 19 residues. CDR3 in amino acids: CASSPRGQAGGTSTDTQYF. The CDR3 region has the DNA TGCGCCAGCAGCCCCCGAGGACAAGCGGGAGGGACGAGCACAGATACGCAGTATTTT.

V and J are TRBV19 and TRBJ1-5; 9 bases match TRBD1. This CDR3 region has 15 residues. Per the germline V gene, CDR1 is LNHDA and CDR2 is SQIVND (reference sequence). After removal of 7 bases from V and 3 bases from J, the junction contained 7 bases not matched to a gene. The CDR3 here is CASTPTGGPNQPQHF. The CDR3 coding sequence is TGTGCCAGTACCCCGACAGGGGGGCCCAATCAGCCCCAGCATTTT.

V and J are TRBV7-9 and TRBJ2-7, with D possibly being TRBD1 or TRBD2 (6 bases each). The CDR3 sequence is 17 residues long. Trimming cost V 1 base and J 0 bases, with 16 bases left between them. CDR1 is SEHNR and CDR2 is FQNEAQ in the germline V gene (reference sequence). The CDR3 nucleotides read TGTGCCAGCAGCTTAGATGGGCTGGGGGGCCTCTCCTACGAGCAGTACTTC. Translation: CASSLDGLGGLSYEQYF.

This sequence joins TRBV12-3 or TRBV12-4 and TRBJ1-1; D unclear. V shed 5 bases and J shed 0 bases, with 10 bases lying between them. The CDR3 sequence is 14 residues long. CDR3 coding DNA: TGTGCCAGCAGTGCCCGACGGTTGAACACTGAAGCTTTCTTT. As protein: CASSARRLNTEAFF.

The chain couples TRBV15 to TRBJ2-5; D gene unclear. This CDR3 contains 13 residues. From germline, CDR1 is LNHNV and CDR2 YYDKDF (reference sequence). The germline V and J ends were trimmed by 1 base and 4 bases, with 7 bases remaining between them. This CDR3 reads CATSRGQRETQYF. The CDR3 DNA follows: TGTGCCACCAGCAGAGGGCAAAGAGAGACCCAGTACTTC.

The chain has TRBV28 and TRBJ2-7; D unclear. This CDR3 contains 16 residues. The V gene lost 5 bases and the J gene lost 4 bases, with 21 bases spanning the gap. The germline V gene encodes CDR1 MDHEN and CDR2 SYDVKM. DNA of the CDR3: TGTGCCAGCAGTCCACCCCTCTGGGGAAGGGTATACGAGCAGTACTTC. The encoded protein is CASSPPLWGRVYEQYF.

CDR3 coding DNA: TGCAGTGCTAGAGTTCTTGGCGGCAGGGGGTCAGTCAGCAATCAGCCCCAGCATTTT. It yields the protein CSARVLGGRGSVSNQPQHF. The rearrangement joins TRBV20-1 to TRBJ1-5, with 7 bases that match TRBD1. CDR1 and CDR2 from the germline V gene are DFQATT and SNEGSKA (reference sequence). Trimming at V came to 1 base and at J to 1 base, leaving 16 bases not matched to a gene. CDR3 length: 19 amino acids.

The chain combines TRBV29-1 with TRBJ2-1; TRBD1 matches at 10 bases. The CDR3 has 14 amino acids. Unmatched junction bases numbered 6, after V lost 6 bases and J lost 4 bases. CDR1 is SQVTM, CDR2 ANQGSEA, per germline. The CDR3 region has the DNA TGCAGCGTATCCGGGACAGGGGTTTACAATGAGCAGTTCTTC. This sequence encodes CSVSGTGVYNEQFF.

The chain links TRBV24-1 to TRBJ2-1, with D tentatively TRBD2 (6 bases). CDR1 and CDR2 from the germline V gene are KGHDR and SFDVKD. CDR3 length: 16 amino acids. Deletions cut 4 bases from V and 5 bases from J, with 17 bases between. CDR3 protein: CATSDLPSGGDNEQFF. The CDR3 DNA is TGTGCCACCAGTGACCTCCCCTCCGGGGGAGACAATGAGCAGTTCTTC.

The CDR3, as DNA: TGCGCCAGCAGCCAAGATAGGGAGGTGCACGAGCAGTACTTC. Protein sequence: CASSQDREVHEQYF. J is TRBJ2-7 and V is TRBV4-3; tentatively, D is TRBD2 (6 bases). Germline values: CDR1 LGHNA, CDR2 YSLEER. This CDR3 has 14 amino acids. Trimming pared 0 bases from V and 5 bases from J, leaving 11 bases between.

This clonotype was seen a few times. This chain uses TRBV27 with TRBJ2-7; D gene ambiguous. From germline, CDR1 is MNHEY and CDR2 SMNVEV (reference sequence). The CDR3 sequence is 11 residues long. The V and J ends lost 9 bases and 4 bases respectively, with 10 bases between them. CDR3 bases: TGTGCCAGTGAATCAGGTTACGAGCAGTACTTC. Translation: CASESGYEQYF.

The J gene is TRBJ2-1, the V gene TRBV6-2 or TRBV6-3; TRBD2 might be the D (5 bases). The CDR3 extends over 15 amino acids. V dropped 2 bases and J dropped 0 bases, with 8 bases sitting between them. Looked up from germline, CDR1 is MNHEY and CDR2 is SVGEGT. CDR3 region: CASSYNEGSYNEQFF. The CDR3 DNA reads TGTGCCAGCAGTTACAACGAGGGCTCCTACAATGAGCAGTTCTTC.

The CDR3 is CATSDFPSGNTGELFF. Here the CDR3 DNA reads TGTGCCACCAGTGATTTCCCTAGCGGGAACACCGGGGAGCTGTTTTTT. J is TRBJ2-2 and V is TRBV24-1, with 7 nucleotides matching TRBD2. This CDR3 contains 16 residues. Looked up from germline, CDR1 is KGHDR and CDR2 is SFDVKD. Trimming cost V 1 base and J 1 base; bases outside gene matches: 2.

The chain couples TRBV5-6 to TRBJ2-3, with 12 bases aligning to TRBD2. The CDR3 totals 16 residues. V lost 2 bases to trimming and J lost 5 bases; unmatched junction nucleotides: 6. Per germline, CDR1 SGHDT and CDR2 YYEEEE. The CDR3 is CASSFSTSGSQDTQYF. DNA for the CDR3: TGTGCCAGCAGCTTTTCGACTAGCGGGAGTCAAGATACGCAGTATTTT.

This sequence joins TRBV10-2 and TRBJ2-5, with 8 bases aligning to TRBD1. Germline V lookup: CDR1 WSHSY, CDR2 SAAADI. The length of the CDR3 is 14 residues. V lost 5 bases, J lost 4 bases, and 6 bases stayed unmatched. Here the CDR3 reads CASSQTGGRETQYF. DNA of the CDR3: TGCGCCAGCAGTCAAACAGGGGGAAGAGAGACCCAGTACTTC.